These 22 T cell receptor beta chains share one sample of origin, sequenced in a study of blood T cell repertoires in COVID-19. Generated by immunoSEQ multiplex PCR, the TCRdb table keeps only in-frame clones and is missing some. The sample carries more than 150,000 clones, around 90% recorded once. Sequenced sample: peripheral blood. All receptors derive from a man aged 45-60 years with acute or convalescent COVID-19.

The chain combines TRBV27 with TRBJ2-1; D remains ambiguous. CDR1 and CDR2 from the germline V gene are MNHEY and SMNVEV (reference sequence). The CDR3 loop spans 14 amino acids. Trimming took off 6 bases at V and 0 bases at J, with 9 bases between the two ends. The DNA of the CDR3 is TGTGCCAGCAGGCCCGGGTTCTCCTACAATGAGCAGTTCTTC. Its protein product is CASRPGFSYNEQFF.

V and J are TRBV7-6 and TRBJ1-6; 9 bases match TRBD1. Germline CDR1 reads SGHVS; CDR2 reads FNYEAQ. CDR3 length: 15 amino acids. V gave up 5 bases and J gave up 7 bases; unmatched junction bases: 6. The CDR3 DNA is TGTGCCAGCAGCCCAGGGACAGGGACCAATTCACCCCTCCACTTT. Its protein product is CASSPGTGTNSPLHF.

Here the CDR3 DNA reads TGTGCCAGTAGTATGGCTAGTCGGCCAGAGACCCAGTACTTC. Its protein is CASSMASRPETQYF. The chain combines TRBV19 with TRBJ2-5, with D uncertain. V lost 3 bases and J 4 bases, leaving 12 bases between the germline ends. Germline V gene lookup returns CDR1 LNHDA and CDR2 SQIVND (reference sequence). This CDR3 region has 14 residues.

V is TRBV5-1 and J is TRBJ1-5; TRBD1 matches at 10 bases. The ends lost 3 bases at V and 2 bases at J; junction bases unmatched: 2. This CDR3 region has 15 residues. Germline V lookup: CDR1 SGHRS, CDR2 YFSETQ. The DNA of the CDR3 is TGCGCCAGCAGCTCCGGGACAGGGGGCAATCAGCCCCAGCATTTT. Protein sequence: CASSSGTGGNQPQHF.

The rearrangement links TRBV4-1 to TRBJ2-7, with D possibly TRBD2 on 6 matching bases. This CDR3 is built from 15 residues. The germline V gene encodes CDR1 MGHRA and CDR2 YSYEKL. V was cut by 1 base and J by 2 bases, with 12 bases left in between. The CDR3 DNA is TGCGCCAGCAGCCAAGTCGGGGGAGTAGCCTACGAGCAGTACTTC. Translated: CASSQVGGVAYEQYF.

J is TRBJ2-7 and V is TRBV28, with 8 bases identical to TRBD1. The CDR3 is 16 residues long. With V trimmed by 4 bases and J by 3 bases, 11 bases remained unmatched. CDR1 and CDR2 (germline): MDHEN, SYDVKM. The CDR3 region is CASSSPRDRGDYEQYF. CDR3 in DNA: TGTGCCAGCAGTTCCCCCCGCGACAGGGGAGACTACGAGCAGTACTTC.

The genes are TRBV19 and TRBJ2-7, with TRBD1 matching over 9 bases. J gave up 1 base and V 5 bases, and 9 bases lay outside the gene matches. The CDR3 has 16 residues. CDR1 is LNHDA and CDR2 is SQIVND in the germline V gene (reference sequence). Written as DNA, the CDR3 is TGTGCCAGTAGTCGACAGGGGGGCGCCCCGTCCTACGAGCAGTACTTC. It codes for CASSRQGGAPSYEQYF.

The rearrangement joins TRBV3-1 (or the pseudogene TRBV3-2) to TRBJ2-1; the D gene is possibly TRBD1 (6 bases). CDR1 and CDR2 from the germline V gene are LGHDT and YNNKEL (reference sequence). The germline V and J ends were trimmed by 2 bases and 10 bases, with 9 bases remaining between them. The CDR3 is 12 residues long. The DNA of the CDR3 is TGTGCCAGCAGCCAACTTAGGGGGGAGCAGTTCTTC. It yields the protein CASSQLRGEQFF.

V is TRBV5-1 and J is TRBJ2-6; no firm D call. CDR1 SGHRS and CDR2 YFSETQ come from the germline V gene. The ends were cut back, 5 bases at V and 8 bases at J, with 14 bases in the middle. The CDR3 totals 14 residues. The DNA for the CDR3 is TGCGCCAGCAGATCCCAGATTTCGACCAACGTCCTGACTTTC. Protein: CASRSQISTNVLTF.

J is TRBJ2-5 and V is TRBV7-9; 7 nucleotides line up with TRBD1. CDR3 size: 17 residues. The V and J ends lost 5 bases and 1 base, in that order; junction bases with no gene match: 13. In germline, CDR1 is SEHNR, CDR2 FQNEAQ (reference sequence). The CDR3 sequence is CASSRDGTGALQETQYF. The CDR3 DNA reads TGTGCCAGCAGCCGAGACGGCACAGGGGCCCTCCAAGAGACCCAGTACTTC.

J is TRBJ2-1 and V is TRBV9, with 7 bases lining up with TRBD1. Germline-derived CDR1 and CDR2 are SGDLS and YYNGEE. V was pared by 0 bases and J by 5 bases, with 8 bases of the junction left unmatched. CDR3 length: 16 amino acids. CDR3 residues: CASSVDPGTDNNEQFF. In nucleotides, the CDR3 is TGTGCCAGCAGCGTAGACCCCGGGACAGACAACAATGAGCAGTTCTTC.

This clone was found once. The rearrangement links TRBV19 to TRBJ1-1; D is perhaps TRBD1 (6 bases). The V gene's germline CDR1 is LNHDA and CDR2 SQIVND (reference sequence). The CDR3 is 11 amino acids. V was cut by 5 bases and J by 7 bases, with 8 bases left in between. CDR3 DNA: TGTGCCAGTAGTCGCAGGGGTGAAGCTTTCTTT. This gives the protein CASSRRGEAFF. The full variable domain, rest sourced from reference TRBV19 and TRBJ1-1, is DGGITQSPKYLFRKEGQNVTLSCEQNLNHDAMYWYRQDPGQGLRLIYYSQIVNDFQKGDIAEGYSVSREKKESFPLTVTSAQKNPTAFYLCASSRRGEAFFGQGTRLTVV.

This clone was picked up a small number of times. V usage is TRBV19 and J usage is TRBJ1-1; 7 bases are a match to TRBD1. The CDR3 has 13 amino acids. Germline CDR1 LNHDA, CDR2 SQIVND (reference sequence). V shed 7 bases, J shed 4 bases, and the junction held 6 bases outside the gene matches. CDR3 sequence (DNA): TGTGCCAGTAATTGGGCAGGGGGCACTGAAGCTTTCTTT. This encodes CASNWAGGTEAFF.

V usage is TRBV18 and J usage is TRBJ1-5; no clear D. The germline V gene encodes CDR1 KGHSH and CDR2 LQKENI. The CDR3 has 14 residues. Trimming shortened V by 3 bases and J by 2 bases, and 8 bases separated the two germline ends. DNA for the CDR3: TGTGCCAGCTCACCCGCCGGGGGCAATCAGCCCCAGCATTTT. Protein sequence: CASSPAGGNQPQHF.

The chain joins TRBV7-9 to TRBJ1-3; D is possibly TRBD1 (5 bases). This CDR3 has 15 amino acids. Germline V gene sequence: CDR1 SEHNR, CDR2 FQNEAQ (reference sequence). Trimming removed 2 bases from V and 0 bases from J, with 8 bases in between. CDR3 coding DNA: TGTGCCAGCAGCTTAAGACAGAACTCTGGAAACACCATATATTTT. Translated, it gives CASSLRQNSGNTIYF. The entire variable domain, with the rest obtained from reference TRBV7-9 and TRBJ1-3, is as follows: DTGVSQNPRHKITKRGQNVTFRCDPISEHNRLYWYRQTLGQGPEFLTYFQNEAQLEKSRLLSDRFSAERPKGSFSTLEIQRTEQGDSAMYLCASSLRQNSGNTIYFGEGSWLTVV.

The chain uses TRBV5-8 and TRBJ1-2; TRBD1 aligns across 8 bases. The germline CDR1 and CDR2 sequences are SGHTS and YDEGEE. The CDR3 spans 14 residues. V was clipped by 1 base and J by 7 bases; unmatched bases: 6. The CDR3, as DNA: TGTGCCAGCAGCTTGTCAGGGGGCGCGCTTGGCTACACCTTC. Its translation: CASSLSGGALGYTF.

This rearrangement joins TRBV5-1 to TRBJ2-1; D may be TRBD1 (6 bases). The CDR3 spans 15 residues. CDR1 and CDR2 (germline): SGHRS, YFSETQ. V was clipped by 2 bases and J by 8 bases, with 17 bases between them. This CDR3 is CASSFVTGGSDEQFF. The DNA of the CDR3 is TGCGCCAGCAGCTTTGTGACAGGTGGTTCCGATGAGCAGTTCTTC.

The chain uses TRBV7-2 and TRBJ1-2; D is unclear. V was pared by 5 bases and J by 2 bases, with 9 bases between. Germline CDR1 and CDR2: SGHTA and FQGNSA. The CDR3 contains 13 residues. For the CDR3, the DNA is TGTGCCAGCAGCATCGACACCAACTATGGCTACACCTTC. Translated, it gives CASSIDTNYGYTF.

The rearrangement joins TRBV7-2 to TRBJ2-3, with 9 positions matching TRBD2. Unmatched junction bases numbered 9, after V lost 4 bases and J lost 4 bases. Germline loops: CDR1 SGHTA, CDR2 FQGNSA. The CDR3 loop spans 16 amino acids. CDR3 region: CASSSRLAGAADTQYF. The DNA of the CDR3 is TGTGCCAGCAGCTCGCGGTTAGCGGGGGCGGCAGATACGCAGTATTTT.

The rearrangement uses TRBV24-1 and TRBJ1-5; 7 bases agree with TRBD1. Per the germline V gene, CDR1 is KGHDR and CDR2 is SFDVKD. The CDR3 spans 16 residues. Trimming at V came to 4 bases and at J to 5 bases, leaving 10 bases not matched to a gene. CDR3 sequence (DNA): TGTGCCACCAGTGACAGACAGGGTACCATTGATCAGCCCCAGCATTTT. It translates to CATSDRQGTIDQPQHF.

The chain combines TRBV7-3 with TRBJ2-2; D is possibly TRBD1 (5 bases). Trimming took 4 bases from V and 4 from J, leaving 16 bases between them. CDR1 is SGHTA and CDR2 is FQGTGA in the germline V gene. The CDR3 totals 16 residues. CDR3 in DNA: TGTGCCAGCAGCTCCTCACCAGGGTCGGGCACCGGGGAGCTGTTTTTT. Translating it yields CASSSSPGSGTGELFF. Filled out from reference TRBV7-3 and TRBJ2-2, the complete variable domain reads GAGVSQTPSNKVTEKGKYVELRCDPISGHTALYWYRQSLGQGPEFLIYFQGTGAADDSGLPNDRFFAVRPEGSVSTLKIQRTERGDSAVYLCASSSSPGSGTGELFFGEGSRLTVL.

The CDR3, as DNA: TGTGCCAGCAGCTTAGGGGGGACAGGGGGAGATGAGGGGTTCTTC. It specifies CASSLGGTGGDEGFF. The chain employs TRBV5-4 and TRBJ2-1; 11 bases match TRBD1. The length of the CDR3 is 15 residues. V was clipped by 2 bases and J by 15 bases; unmatched bases: 13. The germline CDR1 and CDR2 sequences are SGHNT and YYREEE (reference sequence).